In its sample, the clone carrying this TCR beta chain was seen a few times. Antigen unknown. This sample was included in a study of CD8 T cells in ankylosing spondylitis. Points from the study as a whole: Blood from ankylosing spondylitis patients appeared to carry a characteristic roughly 8-variant TCR beta motif. Reactive arthritis synovial fluid and blood were previously reported to contain some motif variants.

The CDR3 has 15 residues. Germline assignment: CDR1 LGHNA and CDR2 YNFKEQ. V was trimmed by 0 bases and J by 0 bases, leaving 6 bases between them. TCRdb ran MiXCR on the 5' RACE reads and lists one entry per CDR3 protein. This sample has about 130,000 distinct CDR3 sequences, with roughly 17% found just once. Sequenced material: blood, either unsorted or a sorted T cell fraction (not recorded which). The receptor comes from a male donor with ankylosing spondylitis. The chain is built from TRBV4-2 and TRBJ1-3, with D unresolved. The CDR3 region has the DNA TGTGCCAGCAGCCAAGATCGTCGCTCTGGAAACACCATATATTTT. Protein product: CASSQDRRSGNTIYF.